This TCR beta chain was recorded in a study of identical twins. This CDR3 region has 18 residues. Looked up from germline, CDR1 is SGHAT and CDR2 is FQNNGV. V shed 0 bases and J shed 11 bases, with 26 bases lying between them. Template switching added a universal primer site, and cDNA bore unique molecular identifiers. MiXCR, run by TCRdb on the 5' RACE reads, gives a single entry per CDR3 protein. The table includes about 210,000 distinct CDR3 sequences, around a tenth detected once. This clonotype was picked up a small number of times. Its antigen is not identified. Regarding the study as a whole: There were fewer insertions in abundant cord blood beta clonotypes, but memory repertoires showed no such pattern. Sequences that were out-of-frame, alpha and twin-shared displayed an excess of low generation probability. Twin sharing of out-of-frame TCR alpha was underestimated by models in monozygotic pairs.

The sample was memory (CD45RO+) T cells sorted from blood. This receptor was taken from a woman aged 18-29 years in good health. This chain uses TRBV11-2 with TRBJ2-1; a possible D gene is TRBD1 (6 bases). The chain's CDR3 is CASSLEGPQGSGANQQFF. As DNA, the CDR3 is TGTGCCAGCAGCTTAGAAGGGCCCCAGGGGAGCGGAGCGAATCAGCAGTTCTTC.